This T cell receptor (beta chain) was captured in a study of shared clonotypes between healthy human individuals. Sequenced by immunoSEQ multiplex PCR; TCRdb stores in-frame clones only, minus some. The sample comprises about 500,000 clones, approximately 77% of which are singletons, and around 12% rests with the top ten. Germline V gives CDR1 MNHEY, CDR2 SMNVEV (reference sequence). CDR3 size: 13 residues. With 0 bases removed from V and 2 bases from J, the gap between germline ends came to 5 bases. The chain has TRBV27 and TRBJ2-7, with unresolved D. The clonotype was recovered from a woman in her thirties or forties in good health. Some clones in this sample may be carry-over from other donors' samples. Sequenced input: PBMCs. CDR3 in amino acids: CASSLSLAYEQYF. The CDR3 nucleotides are TGTGCCAGCAGTTTATCTCTAGCCTACGAGCAGTACTTC.